The next 27 T cell receptor beta chains were all read from a single sample in a study of T cell responses to AZD1222 COVID-19 vaccine. Data came from immunoSEQ multiplex PCR; TCRdb stores just in-frame clones and leaves some out. The table shows about 88,000 clones, with around 90% occurring only once. Sequenced material: peripheral blood, taken 28 days after the second AZD1222 dose. Receptors originate from an adult who received the AZD1222 COVID-19 vaccine.

The table lists this clone with a count of one. This chain links TRBV29-1 with TRBJ1-2; 7 bases are shared with TRBD1. V was pared by 7 bases and J by 8 bases, with 10 bases of the junction left unmatched. The CDR3 totals 12 residues. The germline V gene encodes CDR1 SQVTM and CDR2 ANQGSEA. The CDR3 DNA reads TGCAGCGCAAGACAGGGATCGGGGGGCTACACCTTC. Translation gives CSARQGSGGYTF. Based on the CDR3 plus reference TRBV29-1 and TRBJ1-2, the full variable domain is SAVISQKPSRDICQRGTSLTIQCQVDSQVTMMFWYRQQPGQSLTLIATANQGSEATYESGFVIDKFPISRPNLTFSTLTVSNMSPEDSSIYLCSARQGSGGYTFGSGTRLTVV.

The chain uses TRBV28 and TRBJ2-1; 9 bases are shared with TRBD1. The CDR3 is 14 amino acids. Germline values: CDR1 MDHEN, CDR2 SYDVKM. After removal of 6 bases from V and 5 bases from J, the junction contained 5 bases not matched to a gene. The CDR3 coding sequence is TGTGCCAGCAGCTATGACAGGGGGGACAATGAGCAGTTCTTC. As protein: CASSYDRGDNEQFF. The complete variable domain, with remaining parts taken from reference TRBV28 and TRBJ2-1, reads DVKVTQSSRYLVKRTGEKVFLECVQDMDHENMFWYRQDPGLGLRLIYFSYDVKMKEKGDIPEGYSVSREKKERFSLILESASTNQTSMYLCASSYDRGDNEQFFGPGTRLTVL.

The rearrangement joins TRBV5-1 to TRBJ2-5, with D possibly being TRBD1 or TRBD2 (7 bases each). CDR1 and CDR2 (germline): SGHRS, YFSETQ. The CDR3 totals 16 residues. V was pared by 7 bases and J by 4 bases, with 23 bases between. CDR3 nucleotide sequence: TGCGCCAGCCGGGCCGGGCCCACAGGGGAGGGAGAGACCCAGTACTTC. It yields the protein CASRAGPTGEGETQYF. The full variable domain, in which reference TRBV5-1 and TRBJ2-5 provide the parts outside the CDR3, is KAGVTQTPRYLIKTRGQQVTLSCSPISGHRSVSWYQQTPGQGLQFLFEYFSETQRNKGNFPGRFSGRQFSNSRSEMNVSTLELGDSALYLCASRAGPTGEGETQYFGPGTRLLVL.

The chain links TRBV19 to TRBJ1-5; the match to TRBD1 covers 7 bases. The V and J ends lost 6 bases and 6 bases, in that order; junction bases with no gene match: 2. The CDR3 is 12 residues long. CDR1 and CDR2 from the germline V gene are LNHDA and SQIVND (reference sequence). The chain's CDR3 is CASRTGSQPQHF. For the CDR3, the DNA is TGTGCCAGTAGGACAGGGAGTCAGCCCCAGCATTTT.

The chain carries TRBV18 and TRBJ1-4; no reliable D call. The germline V gene encodes CDR1 KGHSH and CDR2 LQKENI. V dropped 6 bases and J dropped 0 bases, with 8 bases sitting between them. This CDR3 spans 14 amino acids. The CDR3: CASSQSATNEKLFF. In DNA, the CDR3 is TGTGCCAGCTCCCAGAGTGCAACTAATGAAAAACTGTTTTTT.

CDR3 amino acids: CASSFGDPTNTGELFF. In DNA form, the CDR3 reads TGCGCCAGCAGCTTCGGGGACCCTACGAACACCGGGGAGCTGTTTTTT. The V gene is TRBV5-1, the J gene TRBJ2-2; D is tentatively TRBD1 or TRBD2 (5 bases each). The CDR3 extends over 16 amino acids. In germline, CDR1 is SGHRS, CDR2 YFSETQ. V gave up 2 bases and J gave up 0 bases, with 11 bases separating them.

The chain recombines TRBV20-1 with TRBJ1-4; 8 positions agree with TRBD1. V lost 3 bases and J lost 1; bases outside the gene matches: 13. CDR1 is DFQATT, CDR2 SNEGSKA, per germline (reference sequence). This CDR3 region has 18 residues. CDR3 amino acids: CSASSGQGRVGTNEKLFF. Written as DNA, the CDR3 is TGCAGTGCTAGTTCCGGACAGGGACGGGTGGGAACTAATGAAAAACTGTTTTTT.

The chain couples TRBV5-6 to TRBJ2-5; 10 nucleotides match TRBD2. The CDR3 sequence is 15 residues long. Germline loops: CDR1 SGHDT, CDR2 YYEEEE. The V gene end was trimmed by 4 bases and the J gene end by 5 bases; junction bases not matched to a gene: 8. CDR3 protein: CASSRSGGADETQYF. CDR3 nucleotides: TGTGCCAGCAGCCGGAGCGGGGGGGCTGATGAGACCCAGTACTTC.

V is TRBV5-1 and J is TRBJ1-3; D perhaps matches TRBD1 (6 bases). From germline, CDR1 is SGHRS and CDR2 YFSETQ. The length of the CDR3 is 14 residues. Trimming pared 4 bases from V and 4 bases from J, leaving 12 bases between. CDR3: CASSPRGAGNTIYF. DNA for the CDR3: TGCGCCAGCAGCCCCCGGGGGGCGGGAAACACCATATATTTT.

Points on this clone: This specimen includes other DNA sequences encoding the same CDR3. The rearrangement links TRBV5-4 to TRBJ1-1; D uncertain. Trimming left V 4 bases short and J 6 bases short, with 16 bases between. This CDR3 has 14 amino acids. The germline V gene has CDR1 SGHNT and CDR2 YYREEE (reference sequence). CDR3 nucleotide sequence: TGTGCCAGCAGCGACGGAAACAGTCGGGCTGAAGCTTTCTTT. Residues: CASSDGNSRAEAFF.

The rearrangement joins TRBV9 to TRBJ1-3; D remains unclear. Germline-derived CDR1 and CDR2 are SGDLS and YYNGEE. Trimming shortened V by 0 bases and J by 2 bases, and 12 bases separated the two germline ends. The CDR3 is 16 amino acids. DNA of the CDR3: TGTGCCAGCAGCGTAGGGTTAGAAATCCCTGGAAACACCATATATTTT. Its protein product is CASSVGLEIPGNTIYF. Complete variable domain (other parts from reference TRBV9 and TRBJ1-3): DSGVTQTPKHLITATGQRVTLRCSPRSGDLSVYWYQQSLDQGLQFLIQYYNGEERAKGNILERFSAQQFPDLHSELNLSSLELGDSALYFCASSVGLEIPGNTIYFGEGSWLTVV.

This clone was recorded a few times. The V and J genes are TRBV4-1 and TRBJ1-6; TRBD1 is a possible D gene (5 bases). V was cut by 0 bases and J by 14 bases, with 14 bases left in between. Germline CDR1 reads MGHRA; CDR2 reads YSYEKL. The CDR3 has 14 amino acids. The CDR3 sequence: CASSQERMGRSLHF. The DNA for the CDR3 is TGCGCCAGCAGCCAAGAGCGCATGGGGCGTTCCCTCCACTTT.

This chain joins TRBV14 and TRBJ2-2; TRBD2 matches 7 bases. The germline gives CDR1 SGHDN, CDR2 FVKESK. There are 16 residues in the CDR3. J lost 6 bases, V lost 6 bases, and 13 bases had no gene match. CDR3 protein: CASSHTKGLPPGELFF. DNA of the CDR3: TGTGCCAGCAGTCATACCAAGGGACTACCTCCCGGGGAGCTGTTTTTT.

The rearrangement uses TRBV27 and TRBJ2-7; D tentatively fits TRBD1 or TRBD2 (7 bases each). The length of the CDR3 is 13 residues. Trimming removed 8 bases from V and 6 bases from J, with 17 bases in between. The V gene's germline CDR1 is MNHEY and CDR2 SMNVEV (reference sequence). The DNA for the CDR3 is TGTGCCAGCTCCCATGCAGGGGGGGCCGAGCAGTACTTC. Residues: CASSHAGGAEQYF.

The chain uses TRBV19 and TRBJ2-5, with 7 bases fitting TRBD1. The junction had 12 bases not matched to a gene; V was cut back by 3 bases and J by 5 bases. The CDR3 contains 16 residues. CDR1 is LNHDA, CDR2 SQIVND, per germline (reference sequence). The CDR3 sequence is CASSIGTVGSGETQYF. For the CDR3, the DNA is TGTGCCAGTAGTATTGGGACAGTGGGGAGTGGGGAGACCCAGTACTTC. Full variable domain (outside the CDR3, taken from reference TRBV19 and TRBJ2-5): DGGITQSPKYLFRKEGQNVTLSCEQNLNHDAMYWYRQDPGQGLRLIYYSQIVNDFQKGDIAEGYSVSREKKESFPLTVTSAQKNPTAFYLCASSIGTVGSGETQYFGPGTRLLVL.

The CDR3 nucleotides read TGTGCCAGCTCACAACGAGATACGCAGTATTTT. Translation: CASSQRDTQYF. This chain links TRBV18 with TRBJ2-3; D uncertain. The V gene lost 4 bases and the J gene lost 5 bases, with 4 bases spanning the gap. The CDR3 has 11 amino acids. The V gene's germline CDR1 is KGHSH and CDR2 LQKENI.

The chain uses TRBV19 and TRBJ2-5; 10 nucleotides agree with TRBD1. This CDR3 is 17 amino acids long. The V gene end was trimmed by 1 base and the J gene end by 4 bases; junction bases not matched to a gene: 9. Germline loops: CDR1 LNHDA, CDR2 SQIVND (reference sequence). CDR3 coding DNA: TGTGCCAGTAGTATAGGCTCGTCCGGGACAGGGGTAGAGACCCAGTACTTC. As protein: CASSIGSSGTGVETQYF.

The chain uses TRBV6-1 and TRBJ1-5; D may be TRBD1 (5 bases). V lost 1 base and J lost 1, with 8 bases in between. The CDR3 is 15 amino acids. The germline V gene has CDR1 MNHNS and CDR2 SASEGT. CDR3 sequence reads: CASSEVGGSNQPQHF. The DNA of the CDR3 is TGTGCCAGCAGTGAAGTGGGGGGGAGCAATCAGCCCCAGCATTTT.

A single count supports this clone. The chain recombines TRBV11-2 with TRBJ1-1; TRBD1 matches 9 bases. This CDR3 spans 16 amino acids. The germline V gene encodes CDR1 SGHAT and CDR2 FQNNGV. V was clipped by 5 bases and J by 4 bases; unmatched bases: 11. This chain's CDR3 is CASSLDGTGTGTEAFF. DNA for the CDR3: TGTGCCAGCAGCCTGGACGGGACAGGGACTGGCACTGAAGCTTTCTTT. The full variable domain, completed using reference TRBV11-2 and TRBJ1-1, is EAGVAQSPRYKIIEKRQSVAFWCNPISGHATLYWYQQILGQGPKLLIQFQNNGVVDDSQLPKDRFSAERLKGVDSTLKIQPAKLEDSAVYLCASSLDGTGTGTEAFFGQGTRLTVV.

This clone was seen once. This chain's CDR3 is CASSYSGAPNEKLFF. In nucleotides, the CDR3 is TGTGCCAGCAGTTACTCGGGGGCACCTAATGAAAAACTGTTTTTT. The chain carries TRBV6-5 and TRBJ1-4; D perhaps matches TRBD1 (6 bases). Per germline, CDR1 MNHEY and CDR2 SVGAGI. The CDR3 has 15 residues. V lost 0 bases and J lost 3, with 8 bases in between.

CDR3 DNA: TGTGCCAGCAGCGTAGGGATAGGAACTAACTATGGCTACACCTTC. Amino acid sequence: CASSVGIGTNYGYTF. The rearrangement joins TRBV9 to TRBJ1-2; D gene uncertain. Germline CDR1 is SGDLS and CDR2 is YYNGEE. V lost 0 bases and J 0 bases, leaving 9 bases between the germline ends. This CDR3 is 15 amino acids long.

The chain combines TRBV18 with TRBJ1-2; D possibly corresponds to TRBD1 (6 bases). CDR1 is KGHSH and CDR2 is LQKENI in the germline V gene. Trimming stripped 4 bases from V and 2 bases from J, with 14 bases between. This CDR3 contains 15 residues. CDR3 amino acids: CASSLSPDRNYGYTF. The CDR3 nucleotides are TGTGCCAGCTCACTTTCCCCTGACAGGAACTATGGCTACACCTTC.

The rearrangement links TRBV6-5 to TRBJ1-2; D is undetermined. CDR3 size: 14 residues. V gave up 4 bases and J gave up 3 bases, with 12 bases separating them. In germline, CDR1 is MNHEY, CDR2 SVGAGI. The CDR3 sequence: CASSSPRTYYGYTF. The CDR3 DNA is TGTGCCAGCAGTTCCCCTAGGACGTACTATGGCTACACCTTC.

J is TRBJ2-7 and V is TRBV21-1. TRBV21-1 is annotated as a pseudogene. The CDR3 is 18 amino acids. CDR3 sequence: CASSKVLGSKRYSYEQYF. The CDR3, as DNA: TGTGCCAGCAGCAAAGTTTTGGGGTCAAAACGATACTCCTACGAGCAGTACTTC.

The chain combines TRBV19 with TRBJ1-5; 8 nucleotides match TRBD1. Germline lookup yields CDR1 LNHDA and CDR2 SQIVND (reference sequence). V shed 4 bases and J 0 bases; nucleotides not matched to a gene: 8. CDR3 length: 17 residues. This chain's CDR3 is CASSTAGGGYSNQPQHF. CDR3 DNA sequence: TGTGCCAGTAGTACGGCAGGGGGCGGCTATAGCAATCAGCCCCAGCATTTT.

The chain couples TRBV15 to TRBJ2-7; D might be TRBD2 (5 bases). The germline CDR1 and CDR2 sequences are LNHNV and YYDKDF (reference sequence). This CDR3 is built from 18 residues. Trimming removed 0 bases at V and 0 bases at J, with 18 bases between. This CDR3 reads CATSRDGVGRGSSYEQYF. CDR3 bases: TGTGCCACCAGCAGAGACGGGGTCGGCCGCGGTAGCTCCTACGAGCAGTACTTC.

The genes are TRBV7-9 and TRBJ2-7; D gene unclear. Germline assignment: CDR1 SEHNR and CDR2 FQNEAQ (reference sequence). The CDR3 has 12 residues. V was cut by 3 bases and J by 6 bases, with 9 bases left in between. The CDR3 loop reads CASSLSAPEQYF. DNA of the CDR3: TGTGCCAGCAGCTTGTCGGCTCCCGAGCAGTACTTC.